This T cell receptor (beta chain) is from a study of Ad26.COV2.S vaccination and SARS-CoV-2 variants. The assay was immunoSEQ multiplex PCR, and TCRdb's table has in-frame clones only and misses some. The sample includes approximately 420,000 clones, 70% to 90% of them seen just once. This CDR3 is 14 amino acids long. Germline-derived CDR1 and CDR2 are SGHAT and FQNNGV. V was pared by 5 bases and J by 1 base, with 11 bases between. Regarding treatment: some 20 received Ad26.COV2.S at low or high dose, single or two shots; 5 received placebo; per-sample allocation not given. Specimen acquisition occurred on day 63 following the initial vaccine or placebo injection.

The sequences come from peripheral blood, collected in a trial of Ad26.COV2.S vaccine versus placebo. This chain joins TRBV11-2 and TRBJ2-5; possibly TRBD2 for D (6 bases). The TCR comes from a person between 18 and 65 years old who received the Ad26.COV2.S COVID-19 vaccine or a placebo. For the CDR3, the DNA is TGTGCCAGCAGCCCCGGGAGCGCCCAAGAGACCCAGTACTTC. This encodes CASSPGSAQETQYF.